What follows are 5 T cell receptor beta chains derived from one specimen sequenced in a study of cytomegalovirus exposure and HLA in healthy donors. The PCR contained 60 Vbeta and 13 Jbeta primers. TCRdb's table, derived via immunoSEQ multiplex PCR, lists solely in-frame clones and lacks some. Recorded for this sample: approximately 180,000 clones. The sample was PBMCs. These receptors were collected from a man aged 25-40 years in good health and CMV-seronegative.

Written as DNA, the CDR3 is TGTGCCAGCACCGACAAGACCTACGAGCAGTACTTC. Its translation is CASTDKTYEQYF. The rearrangement joins TRBV25-1 to TRBJ2-7, with D unresolved. Germline V gives CDR1 MGHDK, CDR2 SYGVNS. Trimming stripped 7 bases from V and 2 bases from J, with 9 bases between. CDR3 length equals 12 residues.

The chain links TRBV6-5 to TRBJ2-7; 10 bases are shared with TRBD2. This CDR3 is built from 15 residues. J was trimmed by 4 bases and V by 4 bases; bases with no gene match: 7. Germline V gene lookup returns CDR1 MNHEY and CDR2 SVGAGI. The CDR3 region is CASSSSSGSGYEQYF. Written as DNA, the CDR3 is TGTGCCAGCAGTTCGTCTAGCGGGAGTGGATACGAGCAGTACTTC.

In DNA form, the CDR3 reads TGCGCCAGCAGCCAGGGCCAAGATCAGCCCCAGCATTTT. Its protein product is CASSQGQDQPQHF. The chain combines TRBV4-3 with TRBJ1-5; no definite D call. V shed 3 bases and J shed 5 bases, with 8 bases lying between them. CDR3 length: 13 amino acids. CDR1 LGHNA and CDR2 YSLEER come from the germline V gene.

The rearrangement links TRBV11-3 to TRBJ1-1; 7 bases are a match to TRBD1. Trimming cost V 5 bases and J 4 bases; bases outside gene matches: 4. Germline V gene sequence: CDR1 SGHNT, CDR2 YENEEA. CDR3 size: 13 residues. CDR3 region: CASSKGTVTEAFF. Here the CDR3 DNA reads TGTGCCAGCAGCAAAGGGACAGTCACTGAAGCTTTCTTT.

This sequence joins TRBV9 and TRBJ2-7; 8 nucleotides line up with TRBD1. V lost 1 base, J lost 3 bases, and 3 bases stayed unmatched. The CDR3 extends over 14 amino acids. CDR1 SGDLS and CDR2 YYNGEE come from the germline V gene. CDR3 DNA: TGTGCCAGCAGCGTAACCACAGGGGGCTACGAGCAGTACTTC. Its protein is CASSVTTGGYEQYF.